This is a list of T cell receptor beta chains from one sample in a study of T cell responses to AZD1222 COVID-19 vaccine. TCRdb's table, derived via immunoSEQ multiplex PCR, lists solely in-frame clones and lacks some. The sample gives 80,000 to 95,000 clones, 90% of which show up once; around 5.8% is in the top ten. The starting material was peripheral blood, obtained 28 days after the second AZD1222 dose. The receptors originated from an adult who received the AZD1222 COVID-19 vaccine. The CDR3 runs from the conserved cysteine through the conserved F or W. The order of the fields is D gene, V gene, clone size, J gene, CDR3 DNA, CDR3 protein. A D gene is named only where the DNA matches it firmly. The listing skips clone size in some rows; elsewhere it reads once, few, many or a size class.

>TRBD2|TRBV18|NA|TRBJ2-1
TGTGCCAGCTCTTGGGCCCAGCGGGGAGATTACAATGAGCAGTTCTTC
CASSWAQRGDYNEQFF
>NA|TRBV28|NA|TRBJ2-6
TGTGCCAGCAGTTTATCGGGACTGTTCTCTGGGGCCAACGTCCTGACTTTC
CASSLSGLFSGANVLTF
>NA|TRBV21-1|NA|TRBJ1-3
TGTGCCAGCAGCGACGACCGGCGGACGGGACCGCTCTCTGGAAACACCATATATTTT
CASSDDRRTGPLSGNTIYF
>TRBD2|TRBV10-3|NA|TRBJ2-7
TGTGCCATCAGCCTGTTAAAATATAGCGGGGGGCTCGGCGAGGAGCAGTACTTC
CAISLLKYSGGLGEEQYF
>NA|TRBV12-3/TRBV12-4|NA|TRBJ1-2
TGTGCCAGCAGCCCCGTGACAGTCTATGGCTACACCTTC
CASSPVTVYGYTF
>NA|TRBV7-3|NA|TRBJ2-1
TGTGCCAGCAGCTCCCTCCGGACATACTCCTACAATGAGCAGTTCTTC
CASSSLRTYSYNEQFF
>NA|TRBV20-1|NA|TRBJ1-2
TGCAGTGCTAGAGCGCCAGGGTTTTCCACCTTC
CSARAPGFSTF
>NA|TRBV19|NA|TRBJ1-1
TGTGCCAGTACCTCGGGCAGGCGAGAAGCTTTCTTT
CASTSGRREAFF
>TRBD1|TRBV28|NA|TRBJ1-2
TGTGCCAGCAGCTCGGGACAGACCTATGGCTACACCTTC
CASSSGQTYGYTF
>NA|TRBV28|once|TRBJ1-3
TGTGCCAGCAGTTTAGGGTCATCTGGAAACACCATATATTTT
CASSLGSSGNTIYF
>TRBD1|TRBV19|NA|TRBJ1-1
TGTGCCAGTAGTCGTTGGACAGGGGAAGCTTTCTTT
CASSRWTGEAFF
>NA|TRBV19|NA|TRBJ2-2
TGTGCCAGTAGATCCACAGCTCCGAACACCGGGGAGCTGTTTTTT
CASRSTAPNTGELFF
>NA|TRBV6-5|NA|TRBJ1-2
TGTGCCAGCATGAGGAAAAACTATGGCTACACCTTC
CASMRKNYGYTF
>TRBD1|TRBV6-5|once|TRBJ1-2
TGTGCCAGCAGGGGGACAGGGGGAAACTATGGCTACACCTTC
CASRGTGGNYGYTF
>NA|TRBV7-2|NA|TRBJ2-1
TGTGCCAGCACCCCGGGATACAGTGAGCAGTTCTTC
CASTPGYSEQFF
>TRBD1|TRBV7-2|NA|TRBJ1-6
TGTGCCAGCAGCTTAATGGGACAGGGGCCTTCACCCCTCCACTTT
CASSLMGQGPSPLHF
>TRBD1|TRBV19|NA|TRBJ1-5
TGTGCCAGTATCGGGACAGGGGTTTGTCAGCCCCAGCATTTT
CASIGTGVCQPQHF
>NA|TRBV4-3|NA|TRBJ1-2
TGCGCCAGCAGCCAGGAGAACAGGAAATTAGGCTACACCTTC
CASSQENRKLGYTF
>NA|TRBV23-1|NA|TRBJ2-7
TGCGCCAGCAGTCAAGGGGGGATCTACGAGCAGTACTTC
CASSQGGIYEQYF
>NA|TRBV3-1/TRBV3-2|NA|TRBJ2-3
TGTGCCAGCAGCCCGGGCACAGATACGCAGTATTTT
CASSPGTDTQYF
>TRBD1|TRBV11-2|NA|TRBJ1-2
TGTGCCAGCAGCCCCGGTGACAGGGGGCGCTTCCACTATGGCTACACCTTC
CASSPGDRGRFHYGYTF
>TRBD2|TRBV28|NA|TRBJ2-7
TGTGCCAGCAGTTTATCCCCCGGGGGGGCCGGCGCCTACGAGCAGTACTTC
CASSLSPGGAGAYEQYF
>NA|TRBV11-3|NA|TRBJ2-1
TGTGCCAGCAGCTTAGCCCCGGGGACGGTCGAGCAGTTCTTC
CASSLAPGTVEQFF
>NA|TRBV30|NA|TRBJ2-5
TGTGCCTGGAGTTGGGGGGCCGGGACCCAGTACTTC
CAWSWGAGTQYF